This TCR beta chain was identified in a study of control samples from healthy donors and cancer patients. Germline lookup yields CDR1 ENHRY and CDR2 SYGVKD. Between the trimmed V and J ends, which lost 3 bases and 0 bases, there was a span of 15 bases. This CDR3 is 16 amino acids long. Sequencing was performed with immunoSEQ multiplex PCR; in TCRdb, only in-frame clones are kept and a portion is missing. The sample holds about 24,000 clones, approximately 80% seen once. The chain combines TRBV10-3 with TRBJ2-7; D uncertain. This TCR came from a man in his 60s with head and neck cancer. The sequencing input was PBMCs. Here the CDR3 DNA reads TGTGCCATCAGTGACCCCGGGCAGCCCAGCTCCTACGAGCAGTACTTC. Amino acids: CAISDPGQPSSYEQYF.